The present T cell receptor beta chain was sequenced within a study of T cell repertoires in cytomegalovirus infection. Study overall: CMV epitopes that were recently identified and HLA-C-restricted were used alongside well-studied HLA-B-restricted ones. From public TCR beta signatures came an indication of both CMV infection and matching HLA type. General study findings and limits: Pooled public TCR beta family frequency picked out CMV carriers with the relevant HLA. Dominating the ex vivo response were TCR beta clonotypes that were CMV-specific and HLA-C-restricted.

A word on this clonotype: As yet, its antigen is unknown.

TCRdb ran MiXCR on the reads and lists one entry per CDR3 protein. In the table there are about 830,000 distinct CDR3 sequences, about 30% of which are singletons. This sample comprised cultured CD8+ T cells from PBMCs, obtained from culture after CMV antigen stimulation. The receptor's source is a human donor in good health (CMV status not recorded). Some clones in this sample may be carry-over from other donors' samples.

CDR3: CASSSQSYTEAFF. The CDR3 DNA reads as TGTGCCAGCAGTTCTCAGTCTTACACTGAAGCTTTCTTT. J is TRBJ1-1 and V is TRBV12-3 or TRBV12-4, with no clear D. V lost 4 bases and J lost 3, with 9 bases in between. The CDR3 runs 13 residues.